Listed here are 12 T cell receptor beta chains from one sample, sequenced in a study of control samples from healthy donors and cancer patients. Libraries were prepared by immunoSEQ multiplex PCR; TCRdb keeps only in-frame clonotypes and omits some of them. This repertoire shows tens of thousands of clones, about 87% found once; its top ten account for 13% to 15%. Input material: blood. The receptor set was obtained from a woman between 65 and 79 years old in good health.

This clone was seen just once. This chain uses TRBV10-1 with TRBJ2-3, with D perhaps TRBD1 or TRBD2 (5 bases each). This CDR3 spans 15 amino acids. Trimming removed 5 bases from V and 0 bases from J, with 12 bases in between. Germline V gene lookup returns CDR1 WNHNN and CDR2 SYGVQD (reference sequence). CDR3: CASSPGRLSTDTQYF. In DNA form, the CDR3 reads TGCGCCAGCAGTCCGGGACGCCTCAGCACAGATACGCAGTATTTT.

The rearrangement uses TRBV5-1 and TRBJ2-3, with TRBD2 matching over 9 bases. V shed 0 bases and J 0 bases; nucleotides not matched to a gene: 8. The germline gives CDR1 SGHRS, CDR2 YFSETQ. CDR3 length equals 18 residues. CDR3: CASSLGLAGLTSTDTQYF. The CDR3 coding sequence is TGCGCCAGCAGCTTGGGGCTAGCGGGATTGACCAGCACAGATACGCAGTATTTT.

About this clone itself: A read error may account for a junction end that differs from germline. This chain links TRBV5-1 with TRBJ2-1; TRBD2 agrees at 11 bases. This CDR3 spans 15 amino acids. Germline CDR1 is SGHRS and CDR2 is YFSETQ. CDR3 DNA: TGCGCCAGCAGTTTGGGACTAGCGGAATACAATGAGCAGTTCTTC. Translation: CASSLGLAEYNEQFF.

V usage is TRBV27 and J usage is TRBJ2-5, with D hard to call. V was shortened by 3 bases and J by 1 base, with 9 bases between the two germline ends. Germline V gene data show CDR1 as MNHEY and CDR2 as SMNVEV (reference sequence). This CDR3 has 14 amino acids. CDR3 nucleotide sequence: TGTGCCAGCAGTTTCCTTTGGGGCCAAGAGACCCAGTACTTC. Its protein product is CASSFLWGQETQYF.

The V call is TRBV4-3, the J call TRBJ1-2; TRBD1 matches at 10 bases. V was pared by 4 bases and J by 0 bases, with 5 bases of the junction left unmatched. Germline values: CDR1 LGHNA, CDR2 YSLEER. This CDR3 has 16 residues. CDR3 loop: CASSLDRGAPNYGYTF. CDR3 DNA: TGCGCCAGCAGCCTGGACAGGGGGGCTCCTAACTATGGCTACACCTTC.

The gene calls are TRBV5-1 and TRBJ1-1; D may be TRBD1 (5 bases). The CDR3 has 15 amino acids. Germline CDR1 SGHRS, CDR2 YFSETQ. V shed 4 bases and J shed 1 base, with 14 bases lying between them. This chain's CDR3 is CASSPQEQENTEAFF. In DNA form, the CDR3 reads TGCGCCAGCAGCCCCCAGGAACAGGAGAACACTGAAGCTTTCTTT. Combining the CDR3 with reference TRBV5-1 and TRBJ1-1 gives the whole variable domain KAGVTQTPRYLIKTRGQQVTLSCSPISGHRSVSWYQQTPGQGLQFLFEYFSETQRNKGNFPGRFSGRQFSNSRSEMNVSTLELGDSALYLCASSPQEQENTEAFFGQGTRLTVV.

The genes are TRBV27 and TRBJ2-7, with unresolved D. Germline V gives CDR1 MNHEY, CDR2 SMNVEV (reference sequence). Trimming pared 8 bases from V and 6 bases from J, leaving 17 bases between. This CDR3 comprises 13 residues. The CDR3, as DNA: TGTGCCAGCGGAACATGGGCTACGGGCGAGCAGTACTTC. It translates to CASGTWATGEQYF.

The V gene is TRBV6-5, the J gene TRBJ2-2; no firm D call. The germline gives CDR1 MNHEY, CDR2 SVGAGI. The CDR3 contains 15 residues. V lost 6 bases to trimming and J lost 4 bases, with 15 bases between them. The CDR3 loop reads CASRRSLGGTGELFF. The CDR3 nucleotides are TGTGCCAGCAGACGCTCTTTAGGCGGCACCGGGGAGCTGTTTTTT.

The chain links TRBV18 to TRBJ1-6, with TRBD1 matching over 8 bases. Germline V lookup: CDR1 KGHSH, CDR2 LQKENI. The V and J ends lost 1 base and 7 bases, in that order; junction bases with no gene match: 6. The CDR3 spans 16 residues. The CDR3 coding sequence is TGTGCCAGCTCACCACGGGCAGGGACAGGAAATTCACCCCTCCACTTT. Translation gives CASSPRAGTGNSPLHF.

The chain uses TRBV6-6 and TRBJ2-3; D is uncertain. Germline assignment: CDR1 MNHNY and CDR2 SVGAGI (reference sequence). CDR3 length: 14 residues. V lost 8 bases and J lost 5, with 17 bases in between. CDR3 residues: CASVLKSVGDTQYF. CDR3 nucleotides: TGTGCCAGCGTTTTGAAAAGTGTAGGAGATACGCAGTATTTT.

The V gene is TRBV6-2 or TRBV6-3, the J gene TRBJ1-6, with D possibly TRBD1 on 5 matching bases. The germline V and J ends were trimmed by 0 bases and 10 bases, with 13 bases remaining between them. CDR1 and CDR2 from the germline V gene are MNHEY and SVGEGT. The length of the CDR3 is 15 residues. CDR3 in amino acids: CASSYSTRGYSPLHF. DNA for the CDR3: TGTGCCAGCAGTTACTCGACGAGGGGATACTCACCCCTCCACTTT.

The chain uses TRBV7-2 and TRBJ1-3; 10 bases line up with TRBD1. This CDR3 contains 15 residues. Germline CDR1 is SGHTA and CDR2 is FQGNSA. With V trimmed by 6 bases and J by 7 bases, 9 bases remained unmatched. The CDR3 bases are TGTGCCAGCAGGTTTCTGGACAGGGGGTGGAACACCATATATTTT. It is translated as CASRFLDRGWNTIYF.